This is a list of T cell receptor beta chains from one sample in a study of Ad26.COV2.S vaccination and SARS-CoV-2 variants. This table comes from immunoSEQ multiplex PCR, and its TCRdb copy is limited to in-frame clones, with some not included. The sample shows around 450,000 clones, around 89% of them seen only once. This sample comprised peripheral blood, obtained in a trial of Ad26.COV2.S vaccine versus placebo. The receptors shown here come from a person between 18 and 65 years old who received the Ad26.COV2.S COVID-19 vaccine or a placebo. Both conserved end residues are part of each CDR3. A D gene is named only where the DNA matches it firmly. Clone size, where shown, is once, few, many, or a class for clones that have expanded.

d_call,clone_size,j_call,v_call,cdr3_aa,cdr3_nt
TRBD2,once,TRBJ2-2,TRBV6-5,CASTNLAVYTGELFF,TGTGCCAGCACAAATCTAGCGGTCTACACCGGGGAGCTGTTTTTT
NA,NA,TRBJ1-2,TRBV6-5,CASSRTVNADYGYTF,TGTGCCAGCAGTCGGACAGTCAATGCCGACTATGGCTACACCTTC
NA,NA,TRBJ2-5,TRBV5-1,CASSLAGVETQYF,TGCGCCAGCAGCTTGGCAGGGGTGGAGACCCAGTACTTC
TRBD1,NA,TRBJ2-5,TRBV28,CASSYDRGLETQYF,TGTGCCAGCAGTTACGACAGGGGGCTGGAGACCCAGTACTTC
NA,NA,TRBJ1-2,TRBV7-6,CASSPTGTPVNYGYTF,TGTGCCAGCAGCCCTACCGGGACACCAGTTAACTATGGCTACACCTTC
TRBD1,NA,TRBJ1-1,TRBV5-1,CASSLGGTATEAFF,TGCGCCAGCAGCTTGGGTGGGACAGCCACTGAAGCTTTCTTT
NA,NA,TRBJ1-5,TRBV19,CASSIRTRGNSNQPQHF,TGTGCCAGTAGTATAAGGACTCGGGGAAATAGCAATCAGCCCCAGCATTTT
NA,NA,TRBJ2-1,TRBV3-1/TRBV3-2,CASSQANLQQFF,TGTGCCAGCAGCCAGGCCAACCTCCAGCAGTTCTTC
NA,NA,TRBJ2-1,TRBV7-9,CASSLEGRPVYNEQFF,TGTGCCAGCAGCTTAGAAGGTCGACCGGTCTACAATGAGCAGTTCTTC
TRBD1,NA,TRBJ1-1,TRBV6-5,CASRPPQGETEAFF,TGTGCCAGCAGGCCCCCTCAGGGGGAAACTGAAGCTTTCTTT
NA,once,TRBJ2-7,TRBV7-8,CASSLDRRTYEQYF,TGTGCCAGCAGCTTAGATCGCAGAACCTACGAGCAGTACTTC
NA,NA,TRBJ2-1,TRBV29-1,CSVVLGGLNNEQFF,TGCAGCGTCGTGCTGGGGGGCCTCAACAATGAGCAGTTCTTC
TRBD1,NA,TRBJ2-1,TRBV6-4,CASSDSNGQVLRQFF,TGTGCCAGCAGTGACTCAAACGGACAGGTCTTGAGGCAGTTCTTC
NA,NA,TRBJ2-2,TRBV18,CASSPPAARNTGELFF,TGTGCCAGCTCACCACCTGCGGCCAGGAACACCGGGGAGCTGTTTTTT
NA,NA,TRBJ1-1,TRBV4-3,CASSQDWGLGAFF,TGCGCCAGCAGCCAAGATTGGGGCCTAGGAGCTTTCTTT
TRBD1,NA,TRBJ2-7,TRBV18,CASKRGQGAHEQYF,TGTGCCAGCAAAAGGGGACAGGGGGCCCACGAGCAGTACTTC
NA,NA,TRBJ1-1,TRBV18,CASSPQDRRAYWNTEAFF,TGTGCCAGCTCACCACAAGACCGACGGGCTTACTGGAACACTGAAGCTTTCTTT
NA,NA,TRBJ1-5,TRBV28,CASSMGGDQPQHF,TGTGCCAGCAGTATGGGGGGCGATCAGCCCCAGCATTTT
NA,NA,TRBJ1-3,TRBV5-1,CASSNGPNTIYF,TGCGCCAGCAGCAACGGACCAAACACCATATATTTT
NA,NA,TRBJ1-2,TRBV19,CASSIQGSDWGYTF,TGTGCCAGTAGTATCCAGGGGTCTGACTGGGGCTACACCTTC
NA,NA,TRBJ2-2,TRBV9,CASSVVEGGELFF,TGTGCCAGCAGCGTAGTAGAGGGCGGGGAGCTGTTTTTT
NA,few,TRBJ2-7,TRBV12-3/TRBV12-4,CASRGGTYEQYF,TGTGCCAGCAGAGGTGGAACCTACGAGCAGTACTTC
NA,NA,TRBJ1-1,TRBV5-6,CASSFTGWDTEAFF,TGTGCCAGCAGCTTCACAGGGTGGGACACTGAAGCTTTCTTT
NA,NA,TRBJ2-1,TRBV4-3,CASSQDSVNEQFF,TGCGCCAGCAGCCAAGATTCGGTTAATGAGCAGTTCTTC
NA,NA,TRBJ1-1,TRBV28,CASSLLQDMNTEAFF,TGTGCCAGCAGTTTATTGCAGGATATGAACACTGAAGCTTTCTTT
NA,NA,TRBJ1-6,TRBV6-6,CASSPPTGLSSYNSPLHF,TGTGCCAGCAGTCCTCCGACAGGCCTAAGCTCCTATAATTCACCCCTCCACTTT
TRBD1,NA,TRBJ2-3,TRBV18,CASSPRQGSTVDTQYF,TGTGCCAGCTCACCCAGACAGGGTAGCACTGTTGATACGCAGTATTTT
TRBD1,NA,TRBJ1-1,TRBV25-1,CASSGWEGANTEAFF,TGTGCCAGCAGTGGATGGGAGGGGGCGAACACTGAAGCTTTCTTT
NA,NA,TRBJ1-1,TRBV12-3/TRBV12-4,CASKRGMNTEAFF,TGTGCCAGCAAAAGGGGGATGAACACTGAAGCTTTCTTT
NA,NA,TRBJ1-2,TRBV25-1,CASSVATLYGYTF,TGTGCCAGCAGTGTCGCAACACTATATGGCTACACCTTC
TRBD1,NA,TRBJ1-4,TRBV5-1,CASSQTTGRGEKLFF,TGCGCCAGCAGCCAGACGACAGGGAGGGGTGAAAAACTGTTTTTT
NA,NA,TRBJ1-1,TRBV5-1,CASSFRVLSPLNTEAFF,TGCGCCAGCAGCTTTAGGGTTCTTAGCCCCCTGAACACTGAAGCTTTCTTT
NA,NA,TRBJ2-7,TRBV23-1,CASRQESYEQYF,TGCGCCAGCAGACAGGAATCCTACGAGCAGTACTTC
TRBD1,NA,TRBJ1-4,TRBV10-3,CAISADRESFKKLFF,TGTGCCATCAGTGCCGACAGGGAGTCCTTCAAAAAACTGTTTTTT
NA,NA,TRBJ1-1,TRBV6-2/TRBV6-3,CASSPLRGGPGDAEAFF,TGTGCCAGCAGCCCTCTACGAGGGGGGCCCGGAGACGCTGAAGCTTTCTTT
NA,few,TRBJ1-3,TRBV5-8,CASSLDGNSGNTIYF,TGTGCCAGCAGCTTGGACGGGAACTCTGGAAACACCATATATTTT
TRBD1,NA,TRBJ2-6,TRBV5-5,CASRAGTASGANVLTF,TGTGCCAGCAGGGCCGGGACAGCCTCTGGGGCCAACGTCCTGACTTTC
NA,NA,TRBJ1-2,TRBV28,CASSLTRLAANYGYTF,TGTGCCAGCAGTTTAACCCGGCTCGCAGCTAACTATGGCTACACCTTC
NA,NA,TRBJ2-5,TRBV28,CASSLRMVGGPGETQYF,TGTGCCAGCAGTTTGAGAATGGTGGGGGGGCCAGGAGAGACCCAGTACTTC
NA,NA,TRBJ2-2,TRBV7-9,CASSPPTVGLENTGELFF,TGTGCCAGCAGCCCCCCCACGGTAGGGTTAGAGAACACCGGGGAGCTGTTTTTT
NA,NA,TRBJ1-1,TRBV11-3,CASSLGRANTEAFF,TGTGCCAGCAGCTTAGGGCGGGCGAACACTGAAGCTTTCTTT
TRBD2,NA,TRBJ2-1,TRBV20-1,CSASPSGRQGREFF,TGCAGTGCTAGTCCTAGCGGGCGGCAGGGAAGGGAGTTCTTC
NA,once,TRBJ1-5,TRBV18,CASSPGLRGDQPQHF,TGTGCCAGCTCACCAGGGTTGAGGGGGGATCAGCCCCAGCATTTT
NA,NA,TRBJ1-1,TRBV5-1,CASSLGSGVAEAFF,TGCGCCAGCAGCTTGGGTTCCGGGGTGGCTGAAGCTTTCTTT
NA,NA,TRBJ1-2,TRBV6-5,CASYTTGTGGGYTF,TGTGCCAGCTATACAACAGGAACGGGGGGAGGCTACACCTTC
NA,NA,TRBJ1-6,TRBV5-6,CASSLSLNNSPLHF,TGTGCCAGCAGCTTGAGTCTAAATAATTCACCCCTCCACTTT
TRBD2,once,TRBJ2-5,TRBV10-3,CAVPTGTSGACETQYF,TGTGCCGTCCCTACCGGGACTAGCGGGGCTTGTGAGACCCAGTACTTC
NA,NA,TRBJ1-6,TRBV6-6,CASSEGGFYNSPLHF,TGTGCCAGCTCTGAAGGGGGTTTCTATAATTCACCCCTCCACTTT
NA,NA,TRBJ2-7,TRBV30,CAWTKKNSYEQYF,TGTGCCTGGACAAAAAAAAACTCCTACGAGCAGTACTTC
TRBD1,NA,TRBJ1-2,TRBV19,CASGRTGVSATDEYGYTF,TGTGCCAGTGGGAGGACAGGGGTCTCGGCCACCGATGAATATGGCTACACCTTC